This TCR beta chain was found in a study of OX40 agonist ivuxolimab in advanced cancers. About the research overall: The dose-escalation cohort had hepatocellular carcinoma, melanoma, renal cell or head and neck cancer. Prior anti-PD-1, anti-PD-L1 or anti-CTLA-4 therapy was allowed; 30% to 40% had some. Points from the study as a whole: Averaged across samples, CD8+ T cells carried more expanded clones than CD4+ did.

Method: immunoSEQ multiplex PCR; TCRdb's copy keeps in-frame clones and lacks some. Among 70,000 to 90,000 clones listed, approximately 84% were seen once. This CDR3 is built from 14 residues. V was clipped by 1 base and J by 5 bases, with 9 bases between them. CDR1 and CDR2 from the germline V gene are SNHLY and FYNNEI. Turning to this clone: Its antigen remains unknown.

This sequence joins TRBV2 and TRBJ1-5; D gene unclear. The specimen comprised CD4+ or CD8+ T cells sorted from blood, sampled in a trial of the OX40 agonist ivuxolimab. The sequence came from an adult with an advanced solid tumor such as melanoma, head and neck, liver or kidney cancer. The CDR3 spells CASSEVTPDQPQHF. Here the CDR3 DNA reads TGTGCCAGCAGTGAAGTCACCCCTGATCAGCCCCAGCATTTT.